A single sample gave rise to the 23 T cell receptor beta chains below, sequenced in a study of blood T cell repertoires in COVID-19. Sequenced by immunoSEQ multiplex PCR; TCRdb stores in-frame clones only, minus some. Here the sample spans around 200,000 clones, 90% being singletons. The sample consisted of PBMCs or T cells enriched from blood (not recorded which). The receptors here all came from a man younger than 45 who had recovered from COVID-19.

V usage is TRBV4-3 and J usage is TRBJ2-1; TRBD2 agrees at 8 bases. V trimming: 0 bases; J trimming: 0 bases; junction bases outside the gene matches: 10. CDR1 is LGHNA and CDR2 is YSLEER in the germline V gene. This CDR3 is built from 19 residues. In DNA, the CDR3 is TGCGCCAGCAGCCAAGAATTGCTAGCGGGTGGGAGCTCCTACAATGAGCAGTTCTTC. Amino acid sequence: CASSQELLAGGSSYNEQFF.

The V call is TRBV27, the J call TRBJ1-6; 9 positions match TRBD1. V shed 8 bases, J shed 0 bases, and the junction held 5 bases outside the gene matches. CDR1 is MNHEY, CDR2 SMNVEV, per germline (reference sequence). The CDR3 runs to 16 residues. The CDR3 here is CASGTGPSSYNSPLHF. Written as DNA, the CDR3 is TGTGCCAGCGGGACAGGGCCCAGCTCCTATAATTCACCCCTCCACTTT.

V and J are TRBV2 and TRBJ2-5; D gene unclear. Germline V CDR1 and CDR2: SNHLY, FYNNEI. V lost 4 bases, J lost 2 bases, and 14 bases lay in between. CDR3 length: 15 amino acids. CDR3 DNA: TGTGCCAGCAGTGGATCTGTCTCCAGTCAAGAGACCCAGTACTTC. Its protein product is CASSGSVSSQETQYF.

This clone has just one count. This chain connects TRBV5-5 to TRBJ1-5; D unresolved. CDR1 and CDR2 (germline): SGHKS, YYEKEE (reference sequence). V was pared by 1 base and J by 3 bases, with 14 bases between. The CDR3 spans 16 residues. CDR3 coding DNA: TGTGCCAGCAGCTTGATCCGGGAAGGGTTCAATCAGCCCCAGCATTTT. Its translation: CASSLIREGFNQPQHF.

V gene TRBV19 combines with J gene TRBJ2-1; D is perhaps TRBD1 (6 bases). Between the trimmed V and J ends, which lost 4 bases and 0 bases, there was a span of 13 bases. Germline V gene lookup returns CDR1 LNHDA and CDR2 SQIVND (reference sequence). CDR3 length: 16 amino acids. This chain's CDR3 is CASSTGQISSYNEQFF. In nucleotides, the CDR3 is TGTGCCAGTAGTACCGGACAGATTAGCTCCTACAATGAGCAGTTCTTC.

This clone was seen only once. This CDR3 reads CASSEIAGVTGELFF. The CDR3 DNA reads TGTGCCAGCAGTGAAATAGCGGGGGTGACCGGGGAGCTGTTTTTT. The chain has TRBV2 and TRBJ2-2; 9 nucleotides match TRBD2. J was trimmed by 5 bases and V by 2 bases; bases with no gene match: 3. From germline, CDR1 is SNHLY and CDR2 FYNNEI. The CDR3 is 15 residues long. The complete variable domain, with remaining parts taken from reference TRBV2 and TRBJ2-2, reads EPEVTQTPSHQVTQMGQEVILRCVPISNHLYFYWYRQILGQKVEFLVSFYNNEISEKSEIFDDQFSVERPDGSNFTLKIRSTKLEDSAMYFCASSEIAGVTGELFFGEGSRLTVL.

Note on this clone: The sample has other DNA sequences that encode this CDR3 too. The chain has TRBV30 and TRBJ1-3; the D is unclear. The germline CDR1 and CDR2 sequences are GTSNPN and SVGIG (reference sequence). V shed 2 bases and J shed 0 bases, with 8 bases lying between them. This CDR3 has 14 residues. In DNA, the CDR3 is TGTGCCTGGAGTACGGGGAGCTCTGGAAACACCATATATTTT. Residues: CAWSTGSSGNTIYF.

The chain employs TRBV6-6 and TRBJ2-7; D call uncertain. V was cut by 0 bases and J by 4 bases, with 16 bases left in between. Germline CDR1 is MNHNY and CDR2 is SVGAGI (reference sequence). The length of the CDR3 is 16 residues. The CDR3 bases are TGTGCCAGCAGTTACTCGAACTACCAAGTATTGTACGAGCAGTACTTC. It is translated as CASSYSNYQVLYEQYF.

This sequence joins TRBV9 and TRBJ1-2; 8 nucleotides match TRBD1. The CDR3 extends over 13 amino acids. CDR1 and CDR2 from the germline V gene are SGDLS and YYNGEE. V was clipped by 3 bases and J by 8 bases; unmatched bases: 6. The CDR3 here is CASSALTGVGYTF. CDR3 coding DNA: TGTGCCAGCAGCGCGTTGACAGGGGTAGGCTACACCTTC.

V is TRBV24-1 and J is TRBJ2-7, with 9 bases matching TRBD1. The junction had 4 bases not matched to a gene; V was cut back by 1 base and J by 1 base. This CDR3 comprises 16 residues. Germline values: CDR1 KGHDR, CDR2 SFDVKD. CDR3 nucleotides: TGTGCCACCAGTGATTTCACCGGGACAGGGTCCTACGAGCAGTACTTC. This codes for CATSDFTGTGSYEQYF.

This clone was counted a single time. CDR3 DNA sequence: TGTGCCAGCAGTTCGACAGCGAACTATGGCTACACCTTC. Translation: CASSSTANYGYTF. The V and J genes are TRBV27 and TRBJ1-2, with D possibly TRBD1 on 5 matching bases. V was cut by 4 bases and J by 2 bases, with 8 bases left in between. The length of the CDR3 is 13 residues. Germline V CDR1 and CDR2: MNHEY, SMNVEV (reference sequence).

The J gene is TRBJ2-2, the V gene TRBV7-2; D is possibly TRBD2 (6 bases). The germline V gene encodes CDR1 SGHTA and CDR2 FQGNSA. The CDR3 extends over 17 amino acids. V lost 0 bases and J lost 1, with 12 bases in between. CDR3: CASSLAWEEMNTGELFF. Written as DNA, the CDR3 is TGTGCCAGCAGCTTAGCGTGGGAGGAGATGAACACCGGGGAGCTGTTTTTT.

This clone was detected only once. This sequence joins TRBV24-1 and TRBJ1-5; TRBD1 matches at 7 bases. Germline CDR1 and CDR2: KGHDR and SFDVKD. The CDR3 length is 13 residues. The J segment lost 4 bases and the V segment lost 5 bases, leaving 1 base of the junction unmatched. CDR3 coding DNA: TGTGCCACCAGTGTGACAGGGAATCAGCCCCAGCATTTT. It specifies CATSVTGNQPQHF.

V usage is TRBV9 and J usage is TRBJ2-3, with a weak D call TRBD2 (5 bases). Trimming cost V 0 bases and J 2 bases, with 13 bases left between them. The V gene's germline CDR1 is SGDLS and CDR2 YYNGEE. This CDR3 spans 16 amino acids. The CDR3 region is CASSVEASSNTDTQYF. CDR3 coding DNA: TGTGCCAGCAGCGTAGAAGCTAGCTCAAACACAGATACGCAGTATTTT.

The CDR3 reads CATTRGASDFYEQYF. The CDR3 DNA reads as TGTGCCACCACCCGGGGTGCTTCGGATTTCTACGAGCAGTACTTC. The J gene is TRBJ2-7, the V gene TRBV24-1; possibly TRBD2 for D (5 bases). This CDR3 spans 15 amino acids. Germline V gene data show CDR1 as KGHDR and CDR2 as SFDVKD. With 8 bases removed from V and 3 bases from J, the gap between germline ends came to 19 bases.

The J gene is TRBJ1-5, the V gene TRBV6-5, with TRBD1 identical over 8 bases. Germline assignment: CDR1 MNHEY and CDR2 SVGAGI. The length of the CDR3 is 14 residues. The V and J ends lost 8 bases and 6 bases, in that order; junction bases with no gene match: 9. This CDR3 is CASAVGTGGQPQHF. In nucleotides, the CDR3 is TGTGCCAGCGCCGTCGGTACAGGGGGTCAGCCCCAGCATTTT.

V is TRBV3-1 (or the pseudogene TRBV3-2) and J is TRBJ1-6; 7 bases map to TRBD1. The CDR3 consists of 17 residues. V shed 7 bases, J shed 3 bases, and the junction held 12 bases outside the gene matches. CDR1 and CDR2 from the germline V gene are LGHDT and YNNKEL (reference sequence). The CDR3 region has the DNA TGTGCCAGCACCATAGCCCCCCGGACAGGCTATAATTCACCCCTCCACTTT. Translating it yields CASTIAPRTGYNSPLHF.

The chain couples TRBV24-1 to TRBJ2-3; 9 bases agree with TRBD1. Trimming took 7 bases from V and 3 from J; bases not matched to a gene: 7. Germline lookup yields CDR1 KGHDR and CDR2 SFDVKD. This CDR3 contains 15 residues. The CDR3 loop is CATSSGTGYTDTQYF. As DNA, the CDR3 is TGTGCCACCAGCTCCGGGACAGGGTATACAGATACGCAGTATTTT.

This chain uses TRBV28 with TRBJ2-5; D is unresolved. Trimming shortened V by 6 bases and J by 4 bases, and 3 bases separated the two germline ends. The CDR3 extends over 10 amino acids. The germline V gene encodes CDR1 MDHEN and CDR2 SYDVKM. The DNA of the CDR3 is TGTGCCAGCAGCGGAGAGACCCAGTACTTC. It yields the protein CASSGETQYF.

The V gene is TRBV12-3 or TRBV12-4, the J gene TRBJ1-2; TRBD1 might be the D (5 bases). V shed 3 bases and J shed 5 bases, with 7 bases lying between them. This CDR3 is 12 amino acids long. CDR3 nucleotides: TGTGCCAGCAGTTTCAAGGGGTATGGCTACACCTTC. Protein: CASSFKGYGYTF.

The gene calls are TRBV28 and TRBJ2-7; D may be TRBD1 (6 bases). Germline V lookup: CDR1 MDHEN, CDR2 SYDVKM. The CDR3 length is 13 residues. V dropped 2 bases and J dropped 8 bases, with 13 bases sitting between them. The CDR3: CASSLKAGGKQYF. CDR3 nucleotide sequence: TGTGCCAGCAGTTTAAAGGCTGGGGGCAAGCAGTACTTC.

Note on this clone: Other nucleotide sequences from this sample produce the same CDR3. The chain couples TRBV27 to TRBJ2-3, with 11 bases fitting TRBD2. The germline V gene has CDR1 MNHEY and CDR2 SMNVEV (reference sequence). V lost 6 bases to trimming and J lost 3 bases; unmatched junction nucleotides: 5. The CDR3 has 15 amino acids. The CDR3 DNA reads TGTGCCAGCAGCTTCCTAGCGGGAGGAACAGATACGCAGTATTTT. This gives the protein CASSFLAGGTDTQYF.

The rearrangement joins TRBV20-1 to TRBJ1-5; the D gene is possibly TRBD1 (5 bases). Trimming pared 6 bases from V and 11 bases from J, leaving 14 bases between. Germline V gene lookup returns CDR1 DFQATT and CDR2 SNEGSKA (reference sequence). This CDR3 has 11 residues. CDR3 in amino acids: CSAPGTRAQHF. The CDR3 DNA is TGCAGTGCACCCGGGACTCGGGCCCAGCATTTT.